This TCR beta chain emerged from a study of shared clonotypes between healthy human individuals. It was CD45RO-negative cells, positively selected for CCR7, that made up naive CD8 cells, with terminally differentiated effector memory CD45RA+ cells excluded. With 3 bases removed from V and 3 bases from J, the gap between germline ends came to 15 bases. Germline V gene sequence: CDR1 SGDLS, CDR2 YYNGEE. The CDR3 sequence is 15 residues long. The table came from immunoSEQ multiplex PCR; TCRdb's copy has only in-frame clones and leaves some out. The table records about 2.1 million clones, approximately 94% of them present only once.

The chain employs TRBV9 and TRBJ1-1; TRBD1 might be the D (5 bases). The sequence came from a man younger than 35 in good health. Some clones in this sample may be carry-over from other donors' samples. Input material: naive CD8+ T cells from PBMCs. Written as DNA, the CDR3 is TGTGCCAGCAGCGCCTTCTTGGGGGATCACACTGAAGCTTTCTTT. This encodes CASSAFLGDHTEAFF.